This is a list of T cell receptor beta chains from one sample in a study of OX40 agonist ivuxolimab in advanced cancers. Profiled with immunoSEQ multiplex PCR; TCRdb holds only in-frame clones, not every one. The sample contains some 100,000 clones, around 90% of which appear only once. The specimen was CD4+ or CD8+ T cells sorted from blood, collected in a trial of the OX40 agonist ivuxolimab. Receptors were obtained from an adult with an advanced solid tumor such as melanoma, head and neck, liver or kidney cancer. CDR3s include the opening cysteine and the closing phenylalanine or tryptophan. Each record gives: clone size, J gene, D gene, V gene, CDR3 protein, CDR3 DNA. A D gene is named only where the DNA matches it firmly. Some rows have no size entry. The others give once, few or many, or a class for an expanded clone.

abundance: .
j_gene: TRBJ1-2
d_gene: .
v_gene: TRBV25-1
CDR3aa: CASSESPPNYGYTF
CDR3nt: TGTGCCAGCAGTGAATCCCCCCCGAACTATGGCTACACCTTC

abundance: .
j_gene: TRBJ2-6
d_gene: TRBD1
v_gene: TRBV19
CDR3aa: CASSPGTGGSSGANVLTF
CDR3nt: TGTGCCAGTAGCCCTGGGACAGGGGGCAGTTCTGGGGCCAACGTCCTGACTTTC

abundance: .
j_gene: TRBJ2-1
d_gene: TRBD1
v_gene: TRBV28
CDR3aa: CASSPSTGTGVNEQFF
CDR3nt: TGTGCCAGCAGTCCATCCACCGGGACAGGGGTGAATGAGCAGTTCTTC

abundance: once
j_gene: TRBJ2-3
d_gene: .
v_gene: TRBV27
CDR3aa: CASRKGDTQYF
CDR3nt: TGTGCCAGCAGGAAGGGGGATACGCAGTATTTT

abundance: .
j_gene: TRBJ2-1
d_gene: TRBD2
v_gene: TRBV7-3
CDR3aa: CASSPLRLAGVDEQFF
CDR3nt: TGTGCCAGCAGCCCCCTGAGGCTAGCGGGAGTTGATGAGCAGTTCTTC

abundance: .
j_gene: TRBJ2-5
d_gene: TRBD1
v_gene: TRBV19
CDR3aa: CASSIVAGGYQETQYF
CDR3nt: TGTGCCAGTAGTATTGTTGCAGGGGGCTATCAAGAGACCCAGTACTTC

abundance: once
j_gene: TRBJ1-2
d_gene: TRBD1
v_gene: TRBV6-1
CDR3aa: CASSTGGNVNGYTF
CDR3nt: TGTGCCAGCAGTACAGGGGGGAATGTGAATGGCTACACCTTC

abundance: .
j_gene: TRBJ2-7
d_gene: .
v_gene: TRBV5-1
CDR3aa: CASSEGLFPYEQYF
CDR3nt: TGCGCCAGCAGCGAAGGACTATTCCCCTACGAGCAGTACTTC

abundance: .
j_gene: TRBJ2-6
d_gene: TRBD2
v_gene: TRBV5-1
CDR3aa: CASSLAGVIPSGANVLTF
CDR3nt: TGCGCCAGCAGCCTAGCGGGAGTGATCCCCTCTGGGGCCAACGTCCTGACTTTC

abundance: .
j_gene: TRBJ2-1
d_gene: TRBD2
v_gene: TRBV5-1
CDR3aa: CASSFGGRGDEQFF
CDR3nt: TGCGCCAGCAGCTTTGGCGGGAGGGGCGATGAGCAGTTCTTC

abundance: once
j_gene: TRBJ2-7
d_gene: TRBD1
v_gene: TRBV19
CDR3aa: CATSTGGPYEQYF
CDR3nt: TGTGCCACCTCGACAGGGGGACCCTACGAGCAGTACTTC

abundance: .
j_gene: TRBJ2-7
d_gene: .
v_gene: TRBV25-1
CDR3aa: CASSEIYEQYF
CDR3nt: TGTGCCAGCAGTGAAATTTACGAGCAGTACTTC

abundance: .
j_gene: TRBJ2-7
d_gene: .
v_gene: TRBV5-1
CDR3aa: CASSPSSGVEQYF
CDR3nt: TGCGCCAGCAGCCCCTCGTCGGGGGTCGAGCAGTACTTC

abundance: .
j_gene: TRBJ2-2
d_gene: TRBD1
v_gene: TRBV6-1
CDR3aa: CASSKTGLNTGELFF
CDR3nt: TGTGCCAGCAGTAAGACAGGGTTAAACACCGGGGAGCTGTTTTTT

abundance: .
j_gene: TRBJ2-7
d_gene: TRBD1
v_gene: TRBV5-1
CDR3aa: CASSLQGAPTYEQYF
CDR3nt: TGCGCCAGCAGCTTACAGGGGGCGCCCACCTACGAGCAGTACTTC

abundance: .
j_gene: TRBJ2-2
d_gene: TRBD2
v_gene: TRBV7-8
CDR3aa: CASSLELAGGWGELFF
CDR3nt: TGTGCCAGCAGCTTAGAACTAGCGGGAGGCTGGGGGGAGCTGTTTTTT

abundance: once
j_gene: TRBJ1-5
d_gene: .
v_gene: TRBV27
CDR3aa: CASSLPRGPQHF
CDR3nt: TGTGCCAGCAGTTTACCCCGGGGGCCCCAGCATTTT

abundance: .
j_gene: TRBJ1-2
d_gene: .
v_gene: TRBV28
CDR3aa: CASSLLGDYGYTF
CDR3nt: TGTGCCAGCAGTTTATTAGGTGACTATGGCTACACCTTC

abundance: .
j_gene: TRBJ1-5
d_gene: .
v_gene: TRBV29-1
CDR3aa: CSVSQGWNQPQHF
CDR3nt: TGCAGCGTTTCACAGGGCTGGAATCAGCCCCAGCATTTT

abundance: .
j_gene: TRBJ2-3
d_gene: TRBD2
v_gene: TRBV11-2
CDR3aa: CASSQLAGGLGGDTQYF
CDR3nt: TGTGCCAGCAGCCAGTTAGCGGGGGGGCTAGGAGGAGATACGCAGTATTTT

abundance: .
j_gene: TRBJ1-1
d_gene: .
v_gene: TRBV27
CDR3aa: CASSLNLNTEAFF
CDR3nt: TGTGCCAGCAGTTTAAACCTGAACACTGAAGCTTTCTTT

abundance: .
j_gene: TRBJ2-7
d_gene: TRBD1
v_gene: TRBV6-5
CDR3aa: CASRTTGYIHEQYF
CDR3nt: TGTGCCAGCAGAACGACAGGGTATATCCACGAGCAGTACTTC

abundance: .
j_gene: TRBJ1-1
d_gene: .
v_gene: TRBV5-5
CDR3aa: CASSARDTEAFF
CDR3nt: TGTGCCAGCAGCGCCCGTGACACTGAAGCTTTCTTT

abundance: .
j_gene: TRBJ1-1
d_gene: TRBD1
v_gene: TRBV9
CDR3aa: CASSVESLPRGPGTEAFF
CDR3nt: TGTGCCAGCAGCGTAGAGTCCCTCCCGAGGGGGCCGGGGACTGAAGCTTTCTTT

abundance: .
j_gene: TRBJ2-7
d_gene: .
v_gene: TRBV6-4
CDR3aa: CASSVEHTYEQYF
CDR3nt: TGTGCCAGCAGTGTTGAGCACACCTACGAGCAGTACTTC

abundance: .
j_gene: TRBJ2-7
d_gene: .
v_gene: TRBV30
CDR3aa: CAWSVQGGGYEQYF
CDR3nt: TGTGCCTGGAGTGTACAGGGAGGGGGTTACGAGCAGTACTTC

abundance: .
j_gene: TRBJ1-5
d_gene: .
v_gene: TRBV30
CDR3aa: CAWGAYSNQPQHF
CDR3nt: TGTGCCTGGGGGGCATACAGCAATCAGCCCCAGCATTTT

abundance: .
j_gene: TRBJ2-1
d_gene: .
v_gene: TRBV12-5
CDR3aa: CASGLGSSYNEQFF
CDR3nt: TGTGCTAGTGGGCTTGGTTCCTCCTACAATGAGCAGTTCTTC

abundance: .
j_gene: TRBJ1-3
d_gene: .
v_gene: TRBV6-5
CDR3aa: CASSYEANPTGNTIYF
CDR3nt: TGTGCCAGCAGTTACGAGGCTAACCCAACTGGAAACACCATATATTTT

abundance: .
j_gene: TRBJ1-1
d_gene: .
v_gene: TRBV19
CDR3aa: CASSHGGPRGAEAFF
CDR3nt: TGTGCCAGTAGTCATGGGGGACCAAGGGGTGCTGAAGCTTTCTTT

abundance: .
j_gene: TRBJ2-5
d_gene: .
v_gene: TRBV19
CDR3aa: CASSPGSPQGSTTQYF
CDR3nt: TGTGCCAGTAGTCCAGGTTCCCCACAGGGAAGCACGACCCAGTACTTC

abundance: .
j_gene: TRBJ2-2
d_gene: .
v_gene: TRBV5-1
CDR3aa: CASSLAGARNTGELFF
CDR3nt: TGCGCCAGCAGCTTGGCCGGGGCTCGGAACACCGGGGAGCTGTTTTTT

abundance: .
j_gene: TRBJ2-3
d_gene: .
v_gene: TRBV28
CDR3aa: CASRSPPDTQYF
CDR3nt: TGTGCCAGCAGATCCCCCCCAGATACGCAGTATTTT

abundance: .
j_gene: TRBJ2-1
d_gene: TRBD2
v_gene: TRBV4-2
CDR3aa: CASSRPGGASGSNEQFF
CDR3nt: TGTGCCAGCAGCCGGCCAGGGGGGGCTAGCGGGAGTAATGAGCAGTTCTTC

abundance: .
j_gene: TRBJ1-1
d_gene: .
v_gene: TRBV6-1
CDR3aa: CASTGTMNTEAFF
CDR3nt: TGTGCCAGCACGGGTACCATGAACACTGAAGCTTTCTTT

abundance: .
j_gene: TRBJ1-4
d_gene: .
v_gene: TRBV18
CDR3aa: CASSPNGATNEKLFF
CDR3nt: TGTGCCAGCTCTCCCAACGGGGCAACTAATGAAAAACTGTTTTTT

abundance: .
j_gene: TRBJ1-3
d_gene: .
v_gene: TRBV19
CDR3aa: CASRPRLSGNTIYF
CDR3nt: TGTGCCAGTCGTCCCAGGCTCTCTGGAAACACCATATATTTT

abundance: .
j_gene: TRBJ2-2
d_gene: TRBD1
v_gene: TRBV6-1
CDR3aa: CASRGQGVATGELFF
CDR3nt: TGTGCCAGCAGGGGACAGGGGGTAGCCACCGGGGAGCTGTTTTTT

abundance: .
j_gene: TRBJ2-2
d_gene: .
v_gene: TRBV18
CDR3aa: CASSPVRDTGELFF
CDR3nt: TGTGCCAGCTCACCCGTTCGGGACACCGGGGAGCTGTTTTTT

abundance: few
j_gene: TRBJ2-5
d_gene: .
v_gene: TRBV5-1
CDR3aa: CASSLLETQYF
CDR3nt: TGCGCCAGCAGCTTGTTAGAGACCCAGTACTTC

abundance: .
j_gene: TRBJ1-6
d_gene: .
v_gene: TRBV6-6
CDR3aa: CASTSGQKSSPLHF
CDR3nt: TGTGCCAGCACTTCGGGACAAAAATCTTCACCCCTCCACTTT

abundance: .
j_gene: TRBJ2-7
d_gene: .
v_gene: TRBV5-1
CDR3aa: CASSSGHEQYF
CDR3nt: TGCGCCAGCAGCTCGGGCCACGAGCAGTACTTC

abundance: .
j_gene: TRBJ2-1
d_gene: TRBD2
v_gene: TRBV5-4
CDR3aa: CASSRAGLAAYNEQFF
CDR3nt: TGTGCCAGCAGTCGTGCGGGACTAGCGGCCTACAATGAGCAGTTCTTC

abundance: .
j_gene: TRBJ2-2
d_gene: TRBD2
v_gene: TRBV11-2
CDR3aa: CASSSIAGVTGELFF
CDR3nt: TGTGCCAGCAGTTCAATAGCGGGAGTGACCGGGGAGCTGTTTTTT

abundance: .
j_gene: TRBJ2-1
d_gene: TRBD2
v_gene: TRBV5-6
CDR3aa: CASSLRASGAHRSYNEQFF
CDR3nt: TGTGCCAGCAGCTTGAGGGCTAGCGGGGCACACCGCTCCTACAATGAGCAGTTCTTC

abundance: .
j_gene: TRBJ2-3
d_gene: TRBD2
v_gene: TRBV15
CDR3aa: CATSRFWGRGNTDTQYF
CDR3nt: TGTGCCACCAGCAGATTCTGGGGGAGGGGAAACACAGATACGCAGTATTTT